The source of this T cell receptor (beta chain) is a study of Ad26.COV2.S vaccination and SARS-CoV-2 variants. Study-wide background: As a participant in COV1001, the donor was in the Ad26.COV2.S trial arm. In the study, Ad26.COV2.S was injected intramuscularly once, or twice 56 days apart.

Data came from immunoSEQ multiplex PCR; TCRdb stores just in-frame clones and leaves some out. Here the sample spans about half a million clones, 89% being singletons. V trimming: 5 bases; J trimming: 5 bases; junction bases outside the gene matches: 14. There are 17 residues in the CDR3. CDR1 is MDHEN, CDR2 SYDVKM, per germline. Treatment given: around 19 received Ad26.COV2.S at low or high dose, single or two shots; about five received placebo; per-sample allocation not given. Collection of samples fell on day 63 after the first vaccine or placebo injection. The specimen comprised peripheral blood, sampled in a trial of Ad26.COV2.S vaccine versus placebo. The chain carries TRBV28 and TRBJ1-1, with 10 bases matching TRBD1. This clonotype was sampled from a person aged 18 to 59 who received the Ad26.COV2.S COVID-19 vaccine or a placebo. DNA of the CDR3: TGTGCCAGCAGTCAAAGACAGGGGGCGAGATCGGGAACTGAAGCTTTCTTT. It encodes CASSQRQGARSGTEAFF.